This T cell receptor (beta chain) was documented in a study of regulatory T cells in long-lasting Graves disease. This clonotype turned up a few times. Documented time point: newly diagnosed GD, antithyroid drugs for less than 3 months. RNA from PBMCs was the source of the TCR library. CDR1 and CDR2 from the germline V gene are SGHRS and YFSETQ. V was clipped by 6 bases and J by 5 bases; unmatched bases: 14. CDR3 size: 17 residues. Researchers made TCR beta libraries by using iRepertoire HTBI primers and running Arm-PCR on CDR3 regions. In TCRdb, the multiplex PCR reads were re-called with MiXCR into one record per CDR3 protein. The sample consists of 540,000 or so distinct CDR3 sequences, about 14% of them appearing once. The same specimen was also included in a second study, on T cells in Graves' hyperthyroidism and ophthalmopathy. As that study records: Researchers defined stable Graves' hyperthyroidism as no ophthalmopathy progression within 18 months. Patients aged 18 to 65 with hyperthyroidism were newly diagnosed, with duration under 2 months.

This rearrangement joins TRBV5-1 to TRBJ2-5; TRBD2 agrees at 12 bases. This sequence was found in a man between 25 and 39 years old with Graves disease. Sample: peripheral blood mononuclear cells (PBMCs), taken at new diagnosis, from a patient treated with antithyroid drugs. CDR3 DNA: TGCGCCAGCAACGCCGCGAGGACTAGCGGGATGGGGGAGACCCAGTACTTC. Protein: CASNAARTSGMGETQYF.